This T cell receptor (beta chain) was retrieved from a study of shared clonotypes between healthy human individuals. Libraries were prepared by immunoSEQ multiplex PCR; TCRdb keeps only in-frame clonotypes and omits some of them. The profile covers about 2.4 million clones, with approximately 90% appearing a single time and over 0.12% taken by the ten largest. This clone has only one observation. As yet, its antigen is unknown. V was shortened by 2 bases and J by 6 bases, with 8 bases between the two germline ends. The CDR3 spans 13 residues. The germline gives CDR1 SGHVS, CDR2 FQNEAQ. Study conclusions and caveats: Between a few donors, naive CD4 clonotypes were shared at a level of around 4.8%. Generally, naive subsets (rather than memory subsets) showed larger estimated richness.

Recent acute infections and vaccinations were absent in the healthy HIV-negative adult donors. Sequenced: naive CD4+ T cells sorted from blood. Noted subset: CD45RA+ positively selected. This sequence originates from a man younger than 30 in good health. This chain links TRBV7-8 with TRBJ2-1; D remains unclear. CDR3 DNA sequence: TGTGCCAGCAGCTTACGAGCCCCCAATGAGCAGTTCTTC. Protein: CASSLRAPNEQFF.